This TCR beta chain was observed in a study of neoadjuvant nivolumab and ipilimumab in lung cancer. Study-level results: Only a small number of samples underwent TCR sequencing. Only two of four nivolumab-treated tumors gained richness and clonality by surgery.

This clone was counted only a few times. Antigen unknown. CDR1 is MNHEY, CDR2 SMNVEV, per germline (reference sequence). V gave up 5 bases and J gave up 3 bases; unmatched junction bases: 5. The CDR3 runs 14 residues. The protocol was immunoSEQ multiplex PCR, while the TCRdb copy is restricted to in-frame clones and leaves out a portion. The repertoire holds 25,000 to 30,000 clones, 76% seen once, with roughly 18% in the top ten. The sequence came from an adult with non-small cell lung cancer. This sample comprised tumor tissue, obtained after neoadjuvant nivolumab, alone or with ipilimumab, at or shortly before surgery. The J gene is TRBJ2-7, the V gene TRBV27, with 9 bases fitting TRBD1. The CDR3 region is CASSQRTGVYEQYF. CDR3 coding DNA: TGTGCCAGCAGTCAGCGGACAGGGGTCTACGAGCAGTACTTC.